This TCR beta chain was documented in a study of blood T cell repertoires in COVID-19. The CDR3 runs to 16 residues. V was shortened by 6 bases and J by 0 bases, with 13 bases between the two germline ends. Germline V gene lookup returns CDR1 SGHRS and CDR2 YFSETQ. Clones were sequenced by immunoSEQ multiplex PCR, and TCRdb holds only the in-frame ones, with some missing. The sample has 400,000 to 500,000 clones; 86% are singletons. This TCR came from a woman in her twenties or thirties with active or convalescent COVID-19. The V and J genes are TRBV5-1 and TRBJ2-6; D possibly corresponds to TRBD1 (5 bases). The material sequenced was peripheral blood. The chain's CDR3 is CASNQGSSSGANVLTF. The CDR3 region has the DNA TGCGCCAGCAATCAGGGCTCGAGCTCTGGGGCCAACGTCCTGACTTTC.